The clone carrying this T cell receptor (beta chain) showed up just a few times. CDR3 length: 11 residues. V lost 2 bases and J 10 bases, leaving 8 bases between the germline ends. Germline CDR1 and CDR2: LGHDT and YNNKEL (reference sequence). The sample is drawn from a study of blood T cell repertoires in COVID-19. Some clones are missing from TCRdb's copy, which holds only in-frame ones; the method was immunoSEQ multiplex PCR. The repertoire holds about 150,000 clones, over 60% seen once, with roughly 3.6% in the top ten. The specimen sequenced was peripheral blood. This sequence originates from an elderly woman with acute or convalescent COVID-19. The V gene is TRBV3-1 (or the pseudogene TRBV3-2), the J gene TRBJ1-2; D gene unclear. Here the CDR3 reads CASSQSNFYTF. The CDR3 bases are TGTGCCAGCAGCCAAAGCAACTTCTACACCTTC.